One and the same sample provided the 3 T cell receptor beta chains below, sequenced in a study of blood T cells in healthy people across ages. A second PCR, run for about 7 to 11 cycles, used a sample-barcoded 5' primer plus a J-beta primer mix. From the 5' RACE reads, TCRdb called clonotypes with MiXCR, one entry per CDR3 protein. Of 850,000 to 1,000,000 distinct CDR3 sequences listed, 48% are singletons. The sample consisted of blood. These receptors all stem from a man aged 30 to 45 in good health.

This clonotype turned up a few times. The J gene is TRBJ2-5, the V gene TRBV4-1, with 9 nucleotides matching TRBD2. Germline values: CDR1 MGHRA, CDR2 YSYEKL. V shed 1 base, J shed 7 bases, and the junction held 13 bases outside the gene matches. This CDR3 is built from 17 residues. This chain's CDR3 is CASSQVPTSGLAGTQYF. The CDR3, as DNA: TGCGCCAGCAGCCAAGTTCCAACGTCGGGACTAGCCGGGACCCAGTACTTC.

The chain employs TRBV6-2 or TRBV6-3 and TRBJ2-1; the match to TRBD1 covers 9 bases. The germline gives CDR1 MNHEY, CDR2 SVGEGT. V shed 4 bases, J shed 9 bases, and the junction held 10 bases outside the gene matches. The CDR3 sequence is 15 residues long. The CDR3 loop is CASSSAGQGRGEQFF. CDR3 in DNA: TGTGCCAGCAGTTCTGCCGGACAGGGGAGGGGTGAGCAGTTCTTC.

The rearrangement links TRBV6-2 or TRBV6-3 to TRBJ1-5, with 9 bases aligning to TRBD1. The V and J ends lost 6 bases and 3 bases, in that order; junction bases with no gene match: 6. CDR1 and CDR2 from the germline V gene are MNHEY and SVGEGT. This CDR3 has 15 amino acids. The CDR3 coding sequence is TGTGCCAGCAGCCGAGACAGGGGGGACAATCAGCCCCAGCATTTT. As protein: CASSRDRGDNQPQHF.